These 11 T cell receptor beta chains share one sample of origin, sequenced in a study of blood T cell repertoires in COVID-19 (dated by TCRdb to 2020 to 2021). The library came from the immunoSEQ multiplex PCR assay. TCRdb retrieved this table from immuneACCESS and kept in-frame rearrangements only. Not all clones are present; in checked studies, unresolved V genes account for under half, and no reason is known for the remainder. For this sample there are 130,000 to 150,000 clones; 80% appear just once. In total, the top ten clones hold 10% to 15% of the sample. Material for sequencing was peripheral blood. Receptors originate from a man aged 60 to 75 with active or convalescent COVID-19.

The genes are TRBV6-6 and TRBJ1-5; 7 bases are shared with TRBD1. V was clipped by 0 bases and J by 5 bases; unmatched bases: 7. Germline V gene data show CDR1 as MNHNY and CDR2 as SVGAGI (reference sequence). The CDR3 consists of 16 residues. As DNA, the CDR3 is TGTGCCAGCAGTTACTCCCCGGGACAGCGTGATCAGCCCCAGCATTTT. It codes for CASSYSPGQRDQPQHF.

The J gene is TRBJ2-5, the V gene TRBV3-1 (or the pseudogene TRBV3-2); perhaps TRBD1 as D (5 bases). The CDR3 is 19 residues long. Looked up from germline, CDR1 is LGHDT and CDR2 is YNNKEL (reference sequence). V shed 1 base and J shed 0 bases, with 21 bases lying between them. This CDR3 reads CASSQGIIRQGTYQETQYF. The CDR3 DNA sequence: TGTGCCAGCAGCCAAGGTATAATTAGGCAGGGTACGTACCAAGAGACCCAGTACTTC.

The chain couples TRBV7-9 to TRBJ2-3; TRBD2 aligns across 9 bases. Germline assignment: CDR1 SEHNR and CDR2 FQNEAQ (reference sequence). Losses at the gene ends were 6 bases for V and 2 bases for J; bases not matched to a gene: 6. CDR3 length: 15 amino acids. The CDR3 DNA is TGTGCCAGCAGGAGATTAGCGGGAGCCACAGATACGCAGTATTTT. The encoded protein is CASRRLAGATDTQYF.

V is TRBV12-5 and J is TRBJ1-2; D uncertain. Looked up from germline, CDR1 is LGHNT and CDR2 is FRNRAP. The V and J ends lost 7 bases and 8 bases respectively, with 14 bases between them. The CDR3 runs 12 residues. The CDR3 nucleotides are TGTGCTAGTGCCCTGGGGAGAGAGGGCTACACCTTC. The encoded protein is CASALGREGYTF.

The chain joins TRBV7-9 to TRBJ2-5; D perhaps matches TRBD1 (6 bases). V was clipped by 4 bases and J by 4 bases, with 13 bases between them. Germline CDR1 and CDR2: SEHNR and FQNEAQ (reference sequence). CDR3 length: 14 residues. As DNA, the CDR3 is TGTGCCAGCAGCTGGGCCGGGACACCAGAGACCCAGTACTTC. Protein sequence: CASSWAGTPETQYF.

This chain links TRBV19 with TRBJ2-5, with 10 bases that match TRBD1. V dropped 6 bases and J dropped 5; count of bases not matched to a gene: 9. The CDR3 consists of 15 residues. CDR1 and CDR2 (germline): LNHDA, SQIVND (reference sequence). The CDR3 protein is CASSDRGQGMETQYF. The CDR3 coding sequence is TGTGCCAGTAGCGACAGGGGGCAGGGCATGGAGACCCAGTACTTC.

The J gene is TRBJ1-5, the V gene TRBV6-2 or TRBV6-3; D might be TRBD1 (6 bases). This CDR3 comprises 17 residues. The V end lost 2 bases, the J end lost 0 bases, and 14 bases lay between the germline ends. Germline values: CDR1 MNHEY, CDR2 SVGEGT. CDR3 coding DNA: TGTGCCAGCAGTTACCACCAACAGGGACATAGCAATCAGCCCCAGCATTTT. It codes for CASSYHQQGHSNQPQHF.

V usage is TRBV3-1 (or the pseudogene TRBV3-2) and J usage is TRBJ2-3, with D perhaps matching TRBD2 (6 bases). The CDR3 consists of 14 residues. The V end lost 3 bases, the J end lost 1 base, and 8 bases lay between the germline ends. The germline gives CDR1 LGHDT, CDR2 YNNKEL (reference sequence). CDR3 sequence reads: CASSHSGRTDTQYF. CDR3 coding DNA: TGTGCCAGCAGCCATAGCGGTCGCACAGATACGCAGTATTTT.

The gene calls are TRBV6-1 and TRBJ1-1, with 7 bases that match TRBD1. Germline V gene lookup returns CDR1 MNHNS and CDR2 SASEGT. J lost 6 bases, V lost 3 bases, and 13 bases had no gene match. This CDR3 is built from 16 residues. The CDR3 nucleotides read TGTGCCAGCAGTGATATGACAGGGACCTATCATCCTGAAGCTTTCTTT. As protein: CASSDMTGTYHPEAFF.

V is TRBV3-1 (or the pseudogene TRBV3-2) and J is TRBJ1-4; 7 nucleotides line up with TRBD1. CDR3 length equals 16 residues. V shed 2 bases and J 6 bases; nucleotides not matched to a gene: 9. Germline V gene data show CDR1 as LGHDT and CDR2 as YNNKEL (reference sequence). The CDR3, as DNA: TGTGCCAGCAGCCAACAAGGGGGCGGAGATGATGAAAAACTGTTTTTT. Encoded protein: CASSQQGGGDDEKLFF.

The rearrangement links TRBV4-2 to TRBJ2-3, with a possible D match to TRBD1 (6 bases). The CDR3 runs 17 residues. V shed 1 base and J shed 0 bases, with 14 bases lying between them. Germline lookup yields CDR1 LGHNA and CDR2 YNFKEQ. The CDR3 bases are TGTGCCAGCAGCCAAGGATCTCAGGGGCAAAGCACAGATACGCAGTATTTT. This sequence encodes CASSQGSQGQSTDTQYF.